A selection of T cell receptor beta chains follows, all from one sample in a study of shared clonotypes between healthy human individuals. This table comes from immunoSEQ multiplex PCR, and its TCRdb copy is limited to in-frame clones, with some not included. The repertoire holds roughly 380,000 clones, with about 96% as singletons. Input material: memory CD8+ T cells sorted from blood. The receptor source for this set is a man aged 30 to 39 in good health. Each CDR3 is given without its conserved first and last residue.

CDR3 protein: ASSLTAAQH; CDR3 length: 9; V gene: TRBV5-1
CDR3 protein: ASSFGGAEAF; CDR3 length: 10; V gene: TRBV5-4
CDR3 protein: ASSRQTVDPLGYEQY; CDR3 length: 15; V gene: TRBV14
CDR3 protein: AWSAQSEQF; CDR3 length: 9; V gene: TRBV30
CDR3 protein: ASSPEVAPMTSTDTQY; CDR3 length: 16; V gene: TRBV4-2
CDR3 protein: ASSGLGGNQPQH; CDR3 length: 12; V gene: TRBV2
CDR3 protein: ASSGDGSTEAF; CDR3 length: 11; V gene: TRBV10-1
CDR3 protein: ASSLNLRQAEYGYT; CDR3 length: 14; V gene: TRBV7-9
CDR3 protein: ASSYSRGRANTEAF; CDR3 length: 14; V gene: TRBV6-5
CDR3 protein: ASSEILAGAYEQY; CDR3 length: 13; V gene: TRBV2
CDR3 protein: ASSGPRDRDQPQH; CDR3 length: 13; V gene: TRBV25-1
CDR3 protein: ASSERQGTGELF; CDR3 length: 12; V gene: TRBV25-1
CDR3 protein: ATSRDRLNQPQH; CDR3 length: 12; V gene: TRBV15
CDR3 protein: ASSLGGSNLYNEQF; CDR3 length: 14; V gene: TRBV7-2
CDR3 protein: ASRQEGRQEGRKQPQH; CDR3 length: 16; V gene: TRBV12-2
CDR3 protein: ATSRGLLDEQY; CDR3 length: 11; V gene: TRBV15